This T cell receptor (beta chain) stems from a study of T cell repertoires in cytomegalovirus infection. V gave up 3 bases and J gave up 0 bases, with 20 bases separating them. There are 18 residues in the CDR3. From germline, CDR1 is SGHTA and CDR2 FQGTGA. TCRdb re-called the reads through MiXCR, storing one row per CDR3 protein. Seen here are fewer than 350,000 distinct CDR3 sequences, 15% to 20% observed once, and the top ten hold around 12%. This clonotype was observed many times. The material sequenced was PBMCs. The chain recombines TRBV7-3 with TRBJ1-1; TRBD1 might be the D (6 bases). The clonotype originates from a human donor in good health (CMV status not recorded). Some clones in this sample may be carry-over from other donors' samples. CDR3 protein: CASSLGAGREYLNTEAFF. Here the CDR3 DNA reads TGTGCCAGCAGCTTGGGGGCAGGGCGGGAGTACTTGAACACTGAAGCTTTCTTT.